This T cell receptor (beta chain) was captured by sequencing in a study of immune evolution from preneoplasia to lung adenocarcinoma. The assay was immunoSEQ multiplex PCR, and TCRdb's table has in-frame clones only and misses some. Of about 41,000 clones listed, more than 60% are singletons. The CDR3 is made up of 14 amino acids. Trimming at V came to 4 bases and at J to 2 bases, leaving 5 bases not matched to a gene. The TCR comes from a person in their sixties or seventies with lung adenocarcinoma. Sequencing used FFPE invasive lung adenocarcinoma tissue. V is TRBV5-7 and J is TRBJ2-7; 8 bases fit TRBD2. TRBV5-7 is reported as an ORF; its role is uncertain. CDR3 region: CASSPVAGPYEQYF. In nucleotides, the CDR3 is TGTGCCAGCAGCCCGGTAGCGGGACCCTACGAGCAGTACTTC.